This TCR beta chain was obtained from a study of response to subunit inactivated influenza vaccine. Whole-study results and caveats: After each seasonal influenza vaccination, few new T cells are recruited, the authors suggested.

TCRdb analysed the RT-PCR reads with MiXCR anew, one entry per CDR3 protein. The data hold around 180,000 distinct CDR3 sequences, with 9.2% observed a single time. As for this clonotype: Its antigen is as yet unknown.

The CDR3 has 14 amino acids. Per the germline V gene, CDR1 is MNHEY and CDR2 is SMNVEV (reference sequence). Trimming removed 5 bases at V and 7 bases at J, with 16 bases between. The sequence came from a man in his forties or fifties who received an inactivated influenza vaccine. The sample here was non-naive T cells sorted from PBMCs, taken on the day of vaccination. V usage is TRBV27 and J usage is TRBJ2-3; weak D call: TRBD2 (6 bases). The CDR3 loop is CASSTGLTPYTQYF. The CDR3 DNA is TGTGCCAGCAGTACGGGACTGACCCCTTATACGCAGTATTTT.